This TCR beta chain was captured in a study of blood T cell repertoires in COVID-19. Study as a whole: The study drew acute and convalescent COVID-19 samples from the United States, Italy and Spain. The analysed material was cDNA or gDNA that came from T cells, B-cell-depleted T cells, or PBMCs.

Germline V gene data show CDR1 as SGHRS and CDR2 as YFSETQ. The CDR3 is 12 amino acids. V lost 0 bases and J lost 6, with 6 bases in between. Original methodology: The authors estimated nucleated cell counts from reference gene primer amplification. The assay was immunoSEQ multiplex PCR, and TCRdb's table has in-frame clones only and misses some. Clonal size and the V and J genes are those of that table, whereas D and trimming came from the DNA. The sample lists tens of thousands of clones, over 90% occurring once. This clone was detected once. This receptor was obtained from a human donor in a cohort sampled during active COVID-19. The J gene is TRBJ1-2, the V gene TRBV5-1; possibly TRBD1 for D (5 bases). Sequencing input: peripheral blood. The CDR3 sequence: CASSLEGDGYTF. CDR3 DNA sequence: TGCGCCAGCAGCTTGGAAGGGGATGGCTACACCTTC.